This T cell receptor beta chain was observed in a study of OX40 agonist ivuxolimab in advanced cancers. Assay: immunoSEQ multiplex PCR; the TCRdb copy retains only in-frame clones and omits some. The table includes about 130,000 clones, approximately 90% detected once. CDR1 and CDR2 from the germline V gene are SGHTA and FQGNSA. The V and J ends lost 5 bases and 3 bases respectively, with 7 bases between them. This CDR3 spans 13 amino acids. The chain couples TRBV7-2 to TRBJ2-2; D call uncertain. The material sequenced was CD4+ or CD8+ T cells sorted from blood, taken in a trial of the OX40 agonist ivuxolimab. This clonotype originated in an adult with an advanced solid tumor such as melanoma, head and neck, liver or kidney cancer. CDR3 DNA: TGTGCCAGCAGCATTACACACACCGGGGAGCTGTTTTTT. Residues: CASSITHTGELFF.